The 11 T cell receptor beta chains in this list originate from one sample, sequenced in a study of T cell repertoires in cytomegalovirus infection (dated by TCRdb to the late 2010s). These receptors' targets are unknown. Sequenced using an Illumina HiSeq 1500. In-frame beta chains were kept once TCRdb had trimmed the public reads at Q25 with fastp and called clones with MiXCR. Each CDR3 protein gets just one entry, which takes the most common genes and DNA from the rows behind it. The sample table shows about 310,000 distinct CDR3 sequences, and roughly 25% are seen once. The top ten hold about 14% of the sample. The meaning of the sample's treatment or condition label: in vitro stimulation with specific CMV peptide epitopes to enrich CMV-specific T cells. Sequencing was performed on cultured PBMCs, taken from culture after CMV antigen stimulation. Receptors were obtained from a human donor in good health (CMV status not recorded). Some clones in this sample may be carry-over from other donors' samples.

This clonotype was counted many times. CDR3 bases: TGTGCCAGCAGCTTAGACAGTCCCGAGCAGTTCTTC. Encoded protein: CASSLDSPEQFF. The chain joins TRBV11-3 to TRBJ2-1; no clear D. CDR3 length equals 12 residues. Germline V lookup: CDR1 SGHNT, CDR2 YENEEA. The ends were cut back, 0 bases at V and 10 bases at J, with 7 bases in the middle.

This clonotype has a single count. The gene calls are TRBV4-1 and TRBJ2-1; D is tentatively TRBD1 or TRBD2 (5 bases each). Germline CDR1 reads MGHRA; CDR2 reads YSYEKL. This CDR3 comprises 15 residues. V was trimmed by 0 bases and J by 5 bases, leaving 11 bases between them. The CDR3 DNA reads as TGCGCCAGCAGCCAAGAGGATGGGACGAACAATGAGCAGTTCTTC. Translated: CASSQEDGTNNEQFF.

By its share, this clonotype is medium-sized. This sequence joins TRBV7-2 and TRBJ1-2; D gene uncertain. The CDR3 is made up of 14 amino acids. Germline loops: CDR1 SGHTA, CDR2 FQGNSA. V was cut by 5 bases and J by 1 base, with 11 bases left in between. The CDR3 DNA reads TGTGCCAGCAGCAAAAGCAGAGATAACTATGGCTACACCTTC. Protein product: CASSKSRDNYGYTF.

There are a few counts of this clonotype. This sequence joins TRBV27 and TRBJ2-7, with D maybe TRBD2 (6 bases). In germline, CDR1 is MNHEY, CDR2 SMNVEV (reference sequence). The V end lost 2 bases, the J end lost 6 bases, and 11 bases lay between the germline ends. This CDR3 region has 13 residues. The CDR3 loop reads CASSLRQTSEQYV. CDR3 nucleotides: TGTGCCAGCAGTTTACGACAGACTAGCGAGCAGTACGTC.

This clonotype was seen more than once but under ten times. CDR3 in DNA: TGTGCCAGCAGTTTAACTAGCGGCTACCAAGAGACCCAGTACTTC. Translating gives CASSLTSGYQETQYF. This chain links TRBV28 with TRBJ2-5; the match to TRBD2 covers 8 bases. Germline lookup yields CDR1 MDHEN and CDR2 SYDVKM. The CDR3 has 15 residues. With 2 bases clipped from V and 0 bases from J, the junction kept 2 bases outside the gene matches.

This clonotype has only a few counts. V and J are TRBV7-2 and TRBJ2-1; tentatively, D is TRBD2 (6 bases). Germline CDR1 and CDR2: SGHTA and FQGNSA. The V and J ends lost 7 bases and 3 bases respectively, with 19 bases between them. The CDR3 is 16 residues long. The CDR3 bases are TGTGCCAGCAACCAAGACGGAGGGCCGGGCTACAATGAGCAGTTCTTC. It is translated as CASNQDGGPGYNEQFF.

This clonotype was picked up a small number of times. The chain links TRBV12-5 to TRBJ2-3; TRBD2 matches 7 bases. The trim removed 4 bases at V and 1 base at J, leaving 2 bases unmatched. The CDR3 covers 14 residues. Germline loops: CDR1 LGHNT, CDR2 FRNRAP. CDR3: CASGSSGRTDTQYF. DNA for the CDR3: TGTGCTAGTGGTTCTAGCGGCCGCACAGATACGCAGTATTTT.

This clonotype was recorded many times. The chain recombines TRBV7-2 with TRBJ2-3, with 9 bases fitting TRBD2. CDR1 and CDR2 (germline): SGHTA, FQGNSA. The trim removed 6 bases at V and 3 bases at J, leaving 22 bases unmatched. The CDR3 sequence is 20 residues long. CDR3 protein: CASRYESWTSAFIPTDTQYF. For the CDR3, the DNA is TGTGCCAGCAGATACGAGTCATGGACTAGCGCTTTTATTCCAACAGATACGCAGTATTTT. Full variable domain (rest looked up from reference TRBV7-2 and TRBJ2-3): GAGVSQSPSNKVTEKGKDVELRCDPISGHTALYWYRQSLGQGLEFLIYFQGNSAPDKSGLPSDRFSAERTGGSVSTLTIQRTQQEDSAVYLCASRYESWTSAFIPTDTQYFGPGTRLTVL.

This clonotype has a handful of counts. The gene calls are TRBV6-6 and TRBJ2-2; 13 bases match TRBD2. Trimming cost V 4 bases and J 4 bases; bases outside gene matches: 6. The germline gives CDR1 MNHNY, CDR2 SVGAGI (reference sequence). The CDR3 is 17 amino acids. The CDR3 coding sequence is TGTGCCAGCAGTTTTGGACTAGCGGGAGAGGGCACCGGGGAGCTGTTTTTT. Translated, it gives CASSFGLAGEGTGELFF.

This sequence joins TRBV2 and TRBJ2-2; tentatively, D is TRBD1 (6 bases). CDR1 and CDR2 from the germline V gene are SNHLY and FYNNEI. The CDR3 is 14 residues long. The germline V and J ends were trimmed by 6 bases and 0 bases, with 8 bases remaining between them. This CDR3 reads CASRRTANTGELFF. As DNA, the CDR3 is TGTGCCAGCAGGAGGACAGCGAACACCGGGGAGCTGTTTTTT.

The chain joins TRBV7-2 to TRBJ2-5; no clear D. Germline V gene sequence: CDR1 SGHTA, CDR2 FQGNSA. CDR3 size: 12 residues. The V gene lost 8 bases and the J gene lost 5 bases, with 12 bases spanning the gap. The CDR3 DNA reads as TGTGCCAGCTCCAACCCTCCGGAGACCCAGTACTTC. It encodes CASSNPPETQYF.